This T cell receptor beta chain was observed in a study of T cells in Graves' hyperthyroidism and ophthalmopathy. This clonotype was observed many times. What was amplified from RNA transcripts were TCR beta CDR3 regions. Using the HTBI primer set, a first-round RT-PCR was run on the TCR CDR3. TCRdb fed the multiplex PCR reads into MiXCR, producing one record per CDR3 protein. In the table there are roughly 500,000 distinct CDR3 sequences, around 22% of which are singletons. CDR1 is DFQATT, CDR2 SNEGSKA, per germline (reference sequence). The CDR3 totals 13 residues. Sequencing input: blood. The chain joins TRBV20-1 to TRBJ1-1, with D possibly TRBD1 on 5 matching bases. This clonotype was sampled from a woman aged 25 to 39 with Graves' ophthalmopathy. CDR3 nucleotide sequence: TGCAGCGCGGTCGCCCACAGGCACACTGAAGCTTTCTTT. Residues: CSAVAHRHTEAFF.